This TCR beta chain was sequenced in a study of blood T cell repertoires in COVID-19. Only in-frame clones appear in the TCRdb table, and some are missing; sequencing was by immunoSEQ multiplex PCR. The sample records more than 90,000 clones, over 60% being singletons. The germline CDR1 and CDR2 sequences are LNHNV and YYDKDF (reference sequence). The V end lost 0 bases, the J end lost 1 base, and 3 bases lay between the germline ends. The CDR3 is made up of 13 amino acids. The table lists this clone with a count of one. Material: peripheral blood. The TCR sequence derives from a man in his 70s with acute or convalescent COVID-19. V is TRBV15 and J is TRBJ1-1; D is ambiguous. This CDR3 reads CATSRDRNTEAFF. CDR3 sequence (DNA): TGTGCCACCAGCAGAGACAGGAACACTGAAGCTTTCTTT.